This T cell receptor (beta chain) was recorded in a study of blood T cells in healthy people across ages. CDR3 length: 14 amino acids. The germline CDR1 and CDR2 sequences are MNHEY and SVGEGT. The V and J ends lost 6 bases and 0 bases respectively, with 11 bases between them. This clonotype was detected a few times. Sample-barcoded 5' priming and a J-beta primer mix drove a second PCR of roughly 6 to 12 cycles. A 12-random-nucleotide template-switch adaptor tagged each cDNA molecule. TCRdb redid the calling of the 5' RACE reads with MiXCR, one entry per CDR3 protein. The sample has 800,000 to 1,300,000 distinct CDR3 sequences; approximately 25% are singletons. These data are also associated with another study on T cells of mothers and their children.

The sequence was obtained from a girl aged 2-10 years in good health. This chain links TRBV6-2 or TRBV6-3 with TRBJ2-5; TRBD1 might be the D (6 bases). Sample: blood. This CDR3 is CASSYDRYQETQYF. The CDR3 coding sequence is TGTGCCAGCAGCTATGACAGGTACCAAGAGACCCAGTACTTC.